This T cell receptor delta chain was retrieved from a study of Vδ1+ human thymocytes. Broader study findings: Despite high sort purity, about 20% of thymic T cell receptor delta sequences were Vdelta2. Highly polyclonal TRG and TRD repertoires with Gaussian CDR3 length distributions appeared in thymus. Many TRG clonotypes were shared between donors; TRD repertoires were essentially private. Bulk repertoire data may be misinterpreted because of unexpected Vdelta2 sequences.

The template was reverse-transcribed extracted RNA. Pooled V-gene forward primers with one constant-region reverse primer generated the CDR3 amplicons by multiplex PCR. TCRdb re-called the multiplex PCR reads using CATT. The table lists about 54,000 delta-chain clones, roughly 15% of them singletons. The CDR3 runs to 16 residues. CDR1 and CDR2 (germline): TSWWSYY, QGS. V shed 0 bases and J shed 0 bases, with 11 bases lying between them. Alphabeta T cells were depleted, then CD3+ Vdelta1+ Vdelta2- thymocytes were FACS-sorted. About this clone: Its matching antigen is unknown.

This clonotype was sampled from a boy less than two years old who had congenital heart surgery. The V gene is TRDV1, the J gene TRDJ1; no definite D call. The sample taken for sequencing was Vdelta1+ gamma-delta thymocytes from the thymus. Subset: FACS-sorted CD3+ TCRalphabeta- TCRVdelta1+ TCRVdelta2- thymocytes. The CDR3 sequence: CALGELRSANTDKLIF. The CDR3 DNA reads TGTGCTCTTGGGGAACTACGTTCTGCTAACACCGATAAACTCATCTTT.